Sequencing of this T cell receptor (beta chain) was carried out in a study of tumor-infiltrating lymphocytes in primary liver carcinoma. Background on the study: The neoplasms were of stage T1-T3 N0M0, with dimensions of about 4.2 to 11 cm across. There were roughly 3.65 to 7.13 million productive TCRbeta reads per sample, a yield similar across tissue types.

It was from about 20-30 mg of unsorted bulk tissue that RNA and DNA were co-extracted. This clonotype was found many times. The target antigen is unknown. The germline V gene encodes CDR1 MNHEY and CDR2 SVGAGI. This CDR3 is built from 15 residues. J gave up 1 base and V 7 bases, and 6 bases lay outside the gene matches. Findings and caveats of the study: The study found only about 8-24% of top clones in all five tumor regions. Significantly greater top-250-clone fractions characterized tumors relative to blood (p = 0.039).

Priming with a constant-region primer yielded TCR beta cDNA from 400 to 500 ng total RNA. Slightly modified ARM-PCR, run as three nested multiplex PCR rounds, produced the TCR beta libraries. The two initial PCR rounds, about 9 cycles each, used TRBV1-TRBV30 forward and C-beta reverse primers. TCRdb reprocessed the multiplex PCR reads with MiXCR, giving one entry per CDR3 protein. The data hold approximately 120,000 distinct CDR3 sequences, with approximately 64% observed a single time. The specimen sequenced was liver tumor tissue from sampling region 3. Subset reported: tumor region T3, left-lateral pole. The V and J genes are TRBV6-5 and TRBJ2-2; TRBD1 matches 7 bases. This TCR was sampled from a woman aged 55-69 years with primary liver carcinoma and hepatitis B virus infection. In nucleotides, the CDR3 is TGTGCCAGCACCCCGACAGGGAGGAACACCGGGGAGCTGTTTTTT. Its protein product is CASTPTGRNTGELFF.